The source of this T cell receptor (beta chain) is a study of T cell repertoires in cytomegalovirus infection (dated by TCRdb to the late 2010s). The study in broad terms: The HLA type of each donor mattered for the analysis, because public TCR beta signatures pointed to carriage of CMV infection along with the matching HLA type. Beyond this particular receptor, the publication reports: The ex vivo response was dominated by HLA-C-restricted CMV-specific TCR beta clonotypes, which also provided the single most frequent clonotype in two of eight donors. Cumulative frequency of public TCR beta family members discriminated carriers of CMV infection plus the relevant HLA type in this cohort and an independent approximately 340-donor cohort.

The CDR3 has 15 amino acids, counting the end cysteine and phenylalanine. Only the CDR3 region is kept as DNA, spanning 45 bases read in frame from base 1. V loses 5 bases, J loses 7 bases, and the germline ends lie 15 bases apart. The germline V gene (reference sequence) gives CDR1 as SEHNR and CDR2 as FQNEAQ. In the case of this clonotype: Its cognate antigen has yet to be identified. No base-level quality is on record; no much larger clone is a single base apart.

Sequencing took place on an Illumina HiSeq 1500. TCRdb reprocessed the public reads (quality trimming at Q25 with fastp, clone calling with MiXCR) and kept in-frame beta chains. Entries that share a CDR3 protein sequence are merged under the most common genes and DNA. A total of about 130,000 distinct CDR3 sequences appear in this sample, around 25% of them only once. Clones ranked in the top ten supply about a third of the sample. The TCR sequence derives from a human donor in good health (CMV status not recorded). Some clones in this sample may be carry-over from other donors' samples. Here the chain combines TRBV7-9 and TRBJ1-6; no D gene can be assigned with confidence. Sequencing input: PBMCs, sequenced either directly or after in vitro stimulation (not recorded which). The base sequence is TGTGCCAGCAGCCGTCTCGGCGGGAGAAATTCACCCCTCCACTTT. It specifies CASSRLGGRNSPLHF. The CDR3 plus the reference TRBV7-9 and TRBJ1-6 genes for the other parts give the full variable domain: DTGVSQNPRHKITKRGQNVTFRCDPISEHNRLYWYRQTLGQGPEFLTYFQNEAQLEKSRLLSDRFSAERPKGSFSTLEIQRTEQGDSAMYLCASSRLGGRNSPLHFGNGTRLTVT.